This T cell receptor (beta chain) was identified during a study of beta chain features in type 1 diabetes. Study-wide findings and caveats: Moderate but significant shortening of TCRB CDR3s was recorded in all four CD4+ subsets from Type 1 diabetes patients.

Turning to this clone: The antigen remains undetermined.

Investigators reverse transcribed all isolated RNA, so they sequenced expressed TCRB transcripts. Using immunoSEQ multiplex PCR, the repertoire was profiled, and TCRdb retains in-frame clones only, with some absent. The repertoire holds around 26,000 clones, with 68% as singletons. The receptor was derived from a woman aged 40 to 50 with type 1 diabetes. The specimen sequenced was stem cell memory CD4+ T cells from blood.

The CDR3 bases are TGTGCCAGCAGTGATTATGACAGGAATCAGCCCCAGCATTTT. Translated: CASSDYDRNQPQHF. V is TRBV6-5 and J is TRBJ1-5, with a weak D call TRBD1 (6 bases). The CDR3 spans 14 residues. The germline CDR1 and CDR2 sequences are MNHEY and SVGAGI. V lost 5 bases to trimming and J lost 4 bases, with 12 bases between them.